The 14 T cell receptor beta chains given below trace back to one sample, sequenced in a study of T cells in Graves' hyperthyroidism and ophthalmopathy. TCR beta CDR3 region amplification was performed from RNA transcripts. First-round RT-PCR of the TCR CDR3 relied on the HTBI primer set. TCRdb itself ran the multiplex PCR reads through MiXCR, one entry per CDR3 protein. The sample includes hundreds of thousands of distinct CDR3 sequences, 20% of them seen just once. Sample: blood. The receptors shown here come from a man aged 30 to 45 with Graves' ophthalmopathy.

This clonotype was detected only a few times. CDR3 protein: CASSFTGTGYEQYF. In DNA form, the CDR3 reads TGTGCCAGCAGTTTTACCGGGACAGGCTACGAGCAGTACTTC. The chain is built from TRBV27 and TRBJ2-7, with 8 bases that match TRBD1. V lost 3 bases to trimming and J lost 3 bases; unmatched junction nucleotides: 4. CDR3 size: 14 residues. Germline assignment: CDR1 MNHEY and CDR2 SMNVEV (reference sequence).

This chain joins TRBV7-8 and TRBJ2-3, with 8 bases matching TRBD1. The CDR3 runs 16 residues. Germline values: CDR1 SGHVS, CDR2 FQNEAQ. The V gene end was trimmed by 3 bases and the J gene end by 2 bases; junction bases not matched to a gene: 7. DNA for the CDR3: TGTGCCAGCAGCTTTAACCGGGACAGGAACACAGATACGCAGTATTTT. Its protein is CASSFNRDRNTDTQYF.

V is TRBV2 and J is TRBJ2-2, with D perhaps given as TRBD1 or TRBD2 (5 bases each). The germline CDR1 and CDR2 sequences are SNHLY and FYNNEI. Trimming removed 11 bases at V and 1 base at J, with 17 bases between. This CDR3 is built from 15 residues. This chain's CDR3 is CAGTTEEENTGELFF. For the CDR3, the DNA is TGTGCCGGGACGACAGAAGAAGAGAACACCGGGGAGCTGTTTTTT.

This clonotype has ten or more counts. J is TRBJ2-7 and V is TRBV6-1; D ambiguous. This CDR3 has 12 amino acids. Germline CDR1 MNHNS, CDR2 SASEGT. V lost 7 bases and J lost 4, with 11 bases in between. CDR3 sequence reads: CASNLVGYEQYF. CDR3 bases: TGTGCCAGCAATCTAGTCGGGTACGAGCAGTACTTC.

At least ten counts were recorded for this clonotype. The rearrangement uses TRBV2 and TRBJ2-2; 8 nucleotides align to TRBD2. CDR1 is SNHLY and CDR2 is FYNNEI in the germline V gene. Germline trimming cut 4 bases from V and 2 bases from J; bases unmatched to any gene: 6. The CDR3 contains 16 residues. CDR3 bases: TGTGCCAGCAGTGGGGGGGGACTAGATAACACCGGGGAGCTGTTTTTT. Amino acids: CASSGGGLDNTGELFF.

This clonotype has a count of ten or more. CDR3: CASSGVNKYGYTF. Here the CDR3 DNA reads TGTGCCAGCTCGGGGGTCAATAAGTATGGCTACACCTTC. The V and J genes are TRBV19 and TRBJ1-2, with D possibly matching TRBD1 (5 bases). Germline V gene lookup returns CDR1 LNHDA and CDR2 SQIVND (reference sequence). V dropped 9 bases and J dropped 5 bases, with 16 bases sitting between them. The CDR3 totals 13 residues.

This chain joins TRBV19 and TRBJ2-1; D is possibly TRBD1 (5 bases). The CDR3 runs 13 residues. V lost 9 bases and J 7 bases, leaving 16 bases between the germline ends. The germline gives CDR1 LNHDA, CDR2 SQIVND (reference sequence). CDR3 protein: CASNGPGWNEQFF. In nucleotides, the CDR3 is TGTGCCAGCAACGGCCCAGGGTGGAATGAGCAGTTCTTC.

The V and J genes are TRBV6-2 or TRBV6-3 and TRBJ2-3; 8 bases map to TRBD1. The length of the CDR3 is 15 residues. Trimming at V came to 7 bases and at J to 4 bases, leaving 10 bases not matched to a gene. Looked up from germline, CDR1 is MNHEY and CDR2 is SVGEGT. The CDR3 coding sequence is TGTGCCAGCACCAGAGGACAGGGTTGGTCAGATACGCAGTATTTT. Its translation is CASTRGQGWSDTQYF.

This clonotype was counted only a few times. This chain joins TRBV2 and TRBJ2-7; 7 bases are a match to TRBD1. Germline values: CDR1 SNHLY, CDR2 FYNNEI. The CDR3 has 16 residues. Germline trimming cut 6 bases from V and 3 bases from J; bases unmatched to any gene: 14. DNA of the CDR3: TGTGCCAGCAGGGCCGGGACAGCTACGACCAACTACGAGCAGTACTTC. Translating gives CASRAGTATTNYEQYF.

This clonotype was picked up many times. V and J are TRBV7-8 and TRBJ2-1; tentative D call: TRBD2 (6 bases). Germline-derived CDR1 and CDR2 are SGHVS and FQNEAQ. Between the trimmed V and J ends, which lost 5 bases and 5 bases, there was a span of 16 bases. This CDR3 has 15 amino acids. In DNA form, the CDR3 reads TGTGCCAGCAGCCCGACTAGGGTGAGGCACAATGAGCAGTTCTTC. It translates to CASSPTRVRHNEQFF.

This clonotype was found many times. V gene TRBV12-3 or TRBV12-4 combines with J gene TRBJ1-4; D remains ambiguous. The CDR3 covers 17 residues. V lost 4 bases and J lost 2, with 17 bases in between. The CDR3 DNA reads as TGTGCCAGCAGTTCCAAGGGTCCCAAATTGACTAATGAAAAACTGTTTTTT. Its translation: CASSSKGPKLTNEKLFF.

The gene calls are TRBV7-2 and TRBJ2-5; 8 bases are shared with TRBD1. After removal of 4 bases from V and 4 bases from J, the junction contained 5 bases not matched to a gene. There are 14 residues in the CDR3. Looked up from germline, CDR1 is SGHTA and CDR2 is FQGNSA. The CDR3 region is CASSYDRGPETQYF. The DNA for the CDR3 is TGTGCCAGCAGCTACGACAGGGGTCCAGAGACCCAGTACTTC. Full variable domain (missing parts from reference TRBV7-2 and TRBJ2-5): GAGVSQSPSNKVTEKGKDVELRCDPISGHTALYWYRQSLGQGLEFLIYFQGNSAPDKSGLPSDRFSAERTGGSVSTLTIQRTQQEDSAVYLCASSYDRGPETQYFGPGTRLLVL.

V is TRBV6-1 and J is TRBJ1-2; a weak D match, TRBD1 (5 bases). Germline CDR1 reads MNHNS; CDR2 reads SASEGT. V lost 4 bases and J 5 bases, leaving 23 bases between the germline ends. The CDR3 has 17 amino acids. In DNA, the CDR3 is TGTGCCAGCAGTGGGGGGATAGGTAGCAAGGGGTGGTATGGCTACACCTTC. Residues: CASSGGIGSKGWYGYTF.

This clonotype was seen only a few times. V and J are TRBV7-3 and TRBJ2-1, with 7 bases lining up with TRBD1. The CDR3 is made up of 16 amino acids. V was pared by 5 bases and J by 3 bases, with 10 bases of the junction left unmatched. Germline CDR1 reads SGHTA; CDR2 reads FQGTGA. CDR3 bases: TGTGCCAGCAGCCCAAGACAGGGTAGGAACTACAATGAGCAGTTCTTC. Its protein is CASSPRQGRNYNEQFF. Based on the CDR3 plus reference TRBV7-3 and TRBJ2-1, the full variable domain is GAGVSQTPSNKVTEKGKYVELRCDPISGHTALYWYRQSLGQGPEFLIYFQGTGAADDSGLPNDRFFAVRPEGSVSTLKIQRTERGDSAVYLCASSPRQGRNYNEQFFGPGTRLTVL.